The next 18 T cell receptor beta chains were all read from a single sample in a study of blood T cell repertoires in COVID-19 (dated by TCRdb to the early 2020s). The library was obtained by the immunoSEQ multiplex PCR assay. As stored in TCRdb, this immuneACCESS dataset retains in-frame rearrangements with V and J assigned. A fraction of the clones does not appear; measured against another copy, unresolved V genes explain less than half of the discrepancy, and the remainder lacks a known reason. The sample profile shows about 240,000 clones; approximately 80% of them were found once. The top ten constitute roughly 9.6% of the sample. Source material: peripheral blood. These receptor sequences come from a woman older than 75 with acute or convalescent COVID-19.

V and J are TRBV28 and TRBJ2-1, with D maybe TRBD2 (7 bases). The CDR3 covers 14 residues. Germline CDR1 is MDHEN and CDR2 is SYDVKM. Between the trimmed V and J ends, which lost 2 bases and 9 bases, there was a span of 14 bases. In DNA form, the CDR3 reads TGTGCCAGCAGTTTAATGGGGGGGCCTGGTGAGCAGTTCTTC. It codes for CASSLMGGPGEQFF.

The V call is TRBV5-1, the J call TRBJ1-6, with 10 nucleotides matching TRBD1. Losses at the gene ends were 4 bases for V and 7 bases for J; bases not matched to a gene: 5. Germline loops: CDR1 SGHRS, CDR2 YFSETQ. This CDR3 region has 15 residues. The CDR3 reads CASSQTGGFNSPLHF. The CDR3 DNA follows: TGCGCCAGCAGCCAGACAGGGGGCTTCAATTCACCCCTCCACTTT.

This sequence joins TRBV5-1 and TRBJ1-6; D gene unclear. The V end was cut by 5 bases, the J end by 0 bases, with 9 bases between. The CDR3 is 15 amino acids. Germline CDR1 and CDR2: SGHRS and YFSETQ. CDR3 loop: CASRSGSSYNSPLHF. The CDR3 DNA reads TGCGCCAGCAGGTCCGGGAGCTCCTATAATTCACCCCTCCACTTT.

The CDR3 region has the DNA TGTGCCAGTAGACTAAGCAATCAGCCCCAGCATTTT. It is translated as CASRLSNQPQHF. V and J are TRBV19 and TRBJ1-5; D is unresolved. The V and J ends lost 6 bases and 1 base respectively, with 4 bases between them. This CDR3 spans 12 amino acids. From germline, CDR1 is LNHDA and CDR2 SQIVND (reference sequence).

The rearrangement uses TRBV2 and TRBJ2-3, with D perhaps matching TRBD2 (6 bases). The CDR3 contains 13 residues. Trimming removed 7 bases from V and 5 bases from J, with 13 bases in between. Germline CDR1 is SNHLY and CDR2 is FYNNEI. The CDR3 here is CASTRGSGDTQYF. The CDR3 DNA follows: TGTGCCAGCACCCGGGGGTCAGGAGATACGCAGTATTTT.

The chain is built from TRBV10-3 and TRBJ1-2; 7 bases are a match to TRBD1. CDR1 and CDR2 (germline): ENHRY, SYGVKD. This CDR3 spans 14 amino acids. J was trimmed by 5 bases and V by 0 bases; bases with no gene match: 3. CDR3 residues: CAISESLQGYGYTF. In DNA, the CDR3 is TGTGCCATCAGTGAGTCGCTACAGGGGTATGGCTACACCTTC.

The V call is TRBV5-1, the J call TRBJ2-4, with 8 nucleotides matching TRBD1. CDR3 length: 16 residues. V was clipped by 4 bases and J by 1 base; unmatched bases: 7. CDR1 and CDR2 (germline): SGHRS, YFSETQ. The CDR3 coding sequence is TGCGCCAGCAGCAGCGGACAGGGTGAGGCCAAAAACATTCAGTACTTC. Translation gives CASSSGQGEAKNIQYF.

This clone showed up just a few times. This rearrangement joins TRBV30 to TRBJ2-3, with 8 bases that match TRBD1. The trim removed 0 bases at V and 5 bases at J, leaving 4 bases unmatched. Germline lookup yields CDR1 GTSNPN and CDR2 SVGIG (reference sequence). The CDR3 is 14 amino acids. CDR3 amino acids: CAWSVTGAGDTQYF. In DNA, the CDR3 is TGTGCCTGGAGTGTGACAGGGGCAGGAGATACGCAGTATTTT. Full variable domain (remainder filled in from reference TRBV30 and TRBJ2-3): SQTIHQWPATLVQPVGSPLSLECTVEGTSNPNLYWYRQAAGRGLQLLFYSVGIGQISSEVPQNLSASRPQDRQFILSSKKLLLSDSGFYLCAWSVTGAGDTQYFGPGTRLTVL.

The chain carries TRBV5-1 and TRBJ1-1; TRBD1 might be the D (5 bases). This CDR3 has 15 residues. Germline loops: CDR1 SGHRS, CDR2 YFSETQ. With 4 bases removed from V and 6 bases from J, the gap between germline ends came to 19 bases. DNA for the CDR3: TGCGCCAGCAGCCGCGGGGCAGGGCCCGGCGCTGAAGCTTTCTTT. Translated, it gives CASSRGAGPGAEAFF.

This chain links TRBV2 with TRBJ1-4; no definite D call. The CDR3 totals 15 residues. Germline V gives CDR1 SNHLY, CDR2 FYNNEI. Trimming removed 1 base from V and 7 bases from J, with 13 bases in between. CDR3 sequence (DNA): TGTGCCAGCAGTGAAGAGGGCCTGGGAGGTGAAAAACTGTTTTTT. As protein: CASSEEGLGGEKLFF.

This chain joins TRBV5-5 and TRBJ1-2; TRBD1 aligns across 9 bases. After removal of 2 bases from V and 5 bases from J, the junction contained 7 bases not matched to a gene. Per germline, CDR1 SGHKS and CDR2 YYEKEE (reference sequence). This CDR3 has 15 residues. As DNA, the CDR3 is TGTGCCAGCAGCTTAAAAGGGACAGGGCAATATGGCTACACCTTC. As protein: CASSLKGTGQYGYTF.

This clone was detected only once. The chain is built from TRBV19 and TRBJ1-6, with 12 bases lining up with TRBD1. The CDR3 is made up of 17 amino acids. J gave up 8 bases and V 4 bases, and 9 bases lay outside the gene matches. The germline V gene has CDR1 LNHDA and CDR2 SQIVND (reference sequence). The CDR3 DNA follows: TGTGCCAGTAGTACCGGGACAGGGGGCGGTCGGGATTCACCCCTCCACTTT. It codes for CASSTGTGGGRDSPLHF.

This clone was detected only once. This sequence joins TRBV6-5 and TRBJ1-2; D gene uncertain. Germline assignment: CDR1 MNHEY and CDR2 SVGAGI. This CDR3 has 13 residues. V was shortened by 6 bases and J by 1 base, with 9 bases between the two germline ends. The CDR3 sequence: CASRLQSNYGYTF. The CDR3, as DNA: TGTGCCAGCAGATTACAGAGTAACTATGGCTACACCTTC.

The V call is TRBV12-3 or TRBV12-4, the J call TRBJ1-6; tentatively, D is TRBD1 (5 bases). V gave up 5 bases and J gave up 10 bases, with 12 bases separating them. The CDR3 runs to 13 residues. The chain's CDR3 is CASSPAGGSPLHF. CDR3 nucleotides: TGTGCCAGCAGTCCCGCCGGGGGATCACCCCTCCACTTT.

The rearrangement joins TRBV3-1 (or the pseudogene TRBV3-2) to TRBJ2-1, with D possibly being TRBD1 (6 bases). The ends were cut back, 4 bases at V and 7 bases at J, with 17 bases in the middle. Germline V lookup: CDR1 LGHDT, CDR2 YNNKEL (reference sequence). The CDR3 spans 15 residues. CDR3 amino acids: CASSPAGQYPNEQFF. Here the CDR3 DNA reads TGTGCCAGCAGCCCGGCAGGACAGTATCCGAATGAGCAGTTCTTC.

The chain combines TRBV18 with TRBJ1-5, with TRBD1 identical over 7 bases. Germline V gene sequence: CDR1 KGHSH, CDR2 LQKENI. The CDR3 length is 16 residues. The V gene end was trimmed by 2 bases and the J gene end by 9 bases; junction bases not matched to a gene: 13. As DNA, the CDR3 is TGTGCCAGCTCACCAAGCGGAGGGGGCCCGGGTGGGCCCCAGCATTTT. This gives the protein CASSPSGGGPGGPQHF.

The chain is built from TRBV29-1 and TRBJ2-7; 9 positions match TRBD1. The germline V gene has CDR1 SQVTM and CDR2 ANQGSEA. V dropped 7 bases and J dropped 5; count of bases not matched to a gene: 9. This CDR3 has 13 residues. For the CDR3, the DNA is TGCAGCGGAGGACAGGGGAAATACGACGAGCAGTACTTC. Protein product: CSGGQGKYDEQYF.

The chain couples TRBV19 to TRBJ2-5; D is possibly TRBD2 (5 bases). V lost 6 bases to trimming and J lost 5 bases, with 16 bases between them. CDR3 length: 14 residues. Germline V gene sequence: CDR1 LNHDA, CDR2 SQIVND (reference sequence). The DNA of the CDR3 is TGTGCCAGTAGCTATAGAGGGTTTGGGGAGACCCAGTACTTC. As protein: CASSYRGFGETQYF.